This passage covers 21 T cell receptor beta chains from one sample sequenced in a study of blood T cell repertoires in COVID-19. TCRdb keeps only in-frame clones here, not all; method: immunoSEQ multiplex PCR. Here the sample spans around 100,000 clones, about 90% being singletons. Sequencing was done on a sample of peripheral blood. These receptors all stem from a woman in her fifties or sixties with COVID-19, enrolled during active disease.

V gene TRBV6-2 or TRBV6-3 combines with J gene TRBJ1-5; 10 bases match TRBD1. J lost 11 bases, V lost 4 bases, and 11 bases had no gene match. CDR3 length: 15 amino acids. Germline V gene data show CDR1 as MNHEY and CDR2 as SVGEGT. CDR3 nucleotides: TGTGCCAGCAGTTCCACGACAGGGGGCAGGGGGACCCAGCATTTT. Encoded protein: CASSSTTGGRGTQHF.

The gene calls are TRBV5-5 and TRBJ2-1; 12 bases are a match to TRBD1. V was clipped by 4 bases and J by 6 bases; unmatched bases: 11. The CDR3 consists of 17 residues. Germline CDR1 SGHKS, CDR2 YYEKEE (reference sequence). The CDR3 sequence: CASSVTGTGGALNEQFF. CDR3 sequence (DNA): TGTGCCAGCAGCGTGACCGGGACAGGGGGCGCCCTCAATGAGCAGTTCTTC.

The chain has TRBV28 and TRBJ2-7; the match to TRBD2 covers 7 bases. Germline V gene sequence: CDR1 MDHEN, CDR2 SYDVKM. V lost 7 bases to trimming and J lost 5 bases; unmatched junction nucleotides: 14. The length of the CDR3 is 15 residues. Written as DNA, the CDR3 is TGTGCCAGCATCCTGAGCACCGGGACTATCCACGAGCAGTACTTC. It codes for CASILSTGTIHEQYF.

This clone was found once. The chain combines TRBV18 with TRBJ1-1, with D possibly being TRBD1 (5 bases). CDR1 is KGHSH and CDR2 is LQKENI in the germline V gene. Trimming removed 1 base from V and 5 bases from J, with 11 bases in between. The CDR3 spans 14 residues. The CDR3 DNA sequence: TGTGCCAGCTCACCACTGGGGGAGGGAACTGAAGCTTTCTTT. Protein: CASSPLGEGTEAFF.

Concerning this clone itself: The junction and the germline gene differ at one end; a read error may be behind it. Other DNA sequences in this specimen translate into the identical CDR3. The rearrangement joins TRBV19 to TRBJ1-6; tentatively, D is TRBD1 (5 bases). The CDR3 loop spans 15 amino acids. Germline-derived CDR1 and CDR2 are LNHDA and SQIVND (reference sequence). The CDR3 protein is CASSIKGQGNSPLHF. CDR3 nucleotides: TGTGCCAGCAGTATAAAGGGCCAGGGAAATTCACCCCTCCACTTT.

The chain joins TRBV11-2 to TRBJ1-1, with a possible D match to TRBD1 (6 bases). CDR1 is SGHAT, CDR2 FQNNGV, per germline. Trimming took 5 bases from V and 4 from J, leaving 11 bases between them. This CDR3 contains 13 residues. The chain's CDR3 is CASSQGQGTEAFF. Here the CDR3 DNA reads TGTGCCAGCAGCCAGGGGCAGGGCACTGAAGCTTTCTTT.

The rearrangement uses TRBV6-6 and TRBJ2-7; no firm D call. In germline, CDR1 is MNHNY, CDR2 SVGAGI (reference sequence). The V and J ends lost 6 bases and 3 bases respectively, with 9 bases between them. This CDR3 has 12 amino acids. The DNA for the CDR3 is TGTGCCAGCAGAACCGGTGACTACGAGCAGTACTTC. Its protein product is CASRTGDYEQYF.

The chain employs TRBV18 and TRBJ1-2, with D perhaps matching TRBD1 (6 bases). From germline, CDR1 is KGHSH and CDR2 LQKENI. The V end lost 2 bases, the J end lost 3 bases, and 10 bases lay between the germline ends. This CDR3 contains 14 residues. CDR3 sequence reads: CASSPEGGDYGYTF. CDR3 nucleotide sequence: TGTGCCAGCTCACCAGAGGGGGGGGACTATGGCTACACCTTC.

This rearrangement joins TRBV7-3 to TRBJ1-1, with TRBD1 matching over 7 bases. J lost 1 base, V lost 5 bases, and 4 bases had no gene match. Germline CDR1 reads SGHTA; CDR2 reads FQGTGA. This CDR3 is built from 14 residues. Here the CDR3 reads CASSPRQGNTEAFF. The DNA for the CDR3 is TGTGCCAGCAGCCCCCGACAGGGGAACACTGAAGCTTTCTTT.

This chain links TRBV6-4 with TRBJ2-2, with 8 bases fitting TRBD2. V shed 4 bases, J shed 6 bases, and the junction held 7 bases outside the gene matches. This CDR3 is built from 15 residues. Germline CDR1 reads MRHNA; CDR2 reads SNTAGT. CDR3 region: CASSVRTSPPGELFF. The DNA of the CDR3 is TGTGCCAGCAGTGTCCGGACTAGCCCCCCCGGGGAGCTGTTTTTT.

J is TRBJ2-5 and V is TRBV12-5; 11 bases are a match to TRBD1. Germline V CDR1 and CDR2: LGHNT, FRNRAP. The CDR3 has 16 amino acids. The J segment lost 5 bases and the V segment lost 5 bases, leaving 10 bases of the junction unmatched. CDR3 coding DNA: TGTGCTAGTGGTATAACATTGGGACAGGGGGGGGAGACCCAGTACTTC. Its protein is CASGITLGQGGETQYF.

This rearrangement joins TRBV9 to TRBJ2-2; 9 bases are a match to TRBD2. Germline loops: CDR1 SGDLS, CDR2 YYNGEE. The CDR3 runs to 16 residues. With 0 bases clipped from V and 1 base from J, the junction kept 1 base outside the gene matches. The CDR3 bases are TGTGCCAGCAGCGTAGCGACTAGCGGGAACACCGGGGAGCTGTTTTTT. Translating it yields CASSVATSGNTGELFF.

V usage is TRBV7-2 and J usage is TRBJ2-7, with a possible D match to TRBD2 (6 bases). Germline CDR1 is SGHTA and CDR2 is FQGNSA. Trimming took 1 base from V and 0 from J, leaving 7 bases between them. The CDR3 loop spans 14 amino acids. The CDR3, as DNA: TGTGCCAGCAGCTTAGGGAGGGGCTCCTACGAGCAGTACTTC. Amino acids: CASSLGRGSYEQYF. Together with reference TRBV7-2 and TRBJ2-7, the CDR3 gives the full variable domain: GAGVSQSPSNKVTEKGKDVELRCDPISGHTALYWYRQSLGQGLEFLIYFQGNSAPDKSGLPSDRFSAERTGGSVSTLTIQRTQQEDSAVYLCASSLGRGSYEQYFGPGTRLTVT.

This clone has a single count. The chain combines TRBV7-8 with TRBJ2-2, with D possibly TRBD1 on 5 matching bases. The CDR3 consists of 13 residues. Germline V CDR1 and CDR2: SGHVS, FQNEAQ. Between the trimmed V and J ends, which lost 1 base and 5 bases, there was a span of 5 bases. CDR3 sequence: CASSLEGTGELFF. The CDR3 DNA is TGTGCCAGCAGCTTAGAGGGGACCGGGGAGCTGTTTTTT.

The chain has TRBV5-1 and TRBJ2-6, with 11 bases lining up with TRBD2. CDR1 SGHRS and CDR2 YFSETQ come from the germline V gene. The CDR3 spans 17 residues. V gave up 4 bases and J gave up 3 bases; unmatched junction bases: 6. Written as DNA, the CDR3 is TGCGCCAGCAGCACGACTAGCGGGGTCGTTGGGGCCAACGTCCTGACTTTC. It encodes CASSTTSGVVGANVLTF.

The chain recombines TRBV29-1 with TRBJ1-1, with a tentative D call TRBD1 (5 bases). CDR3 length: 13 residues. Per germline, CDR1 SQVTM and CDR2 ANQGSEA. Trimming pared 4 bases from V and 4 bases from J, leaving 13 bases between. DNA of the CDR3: TGCAGCGTTGCCGGGCAGGGACTCACTGAAGCTTTCTTT. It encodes CSVAGQGLTEAFF.

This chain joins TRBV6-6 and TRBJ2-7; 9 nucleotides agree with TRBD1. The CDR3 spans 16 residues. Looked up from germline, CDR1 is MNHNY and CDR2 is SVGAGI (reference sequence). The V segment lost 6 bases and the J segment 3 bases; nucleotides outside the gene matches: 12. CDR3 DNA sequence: TGTGCCAGCAGCCTACTCCCGGGACAGGGTCACTACGAGCAGTACTTC. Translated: CASSLLPGQGHYEQYF.

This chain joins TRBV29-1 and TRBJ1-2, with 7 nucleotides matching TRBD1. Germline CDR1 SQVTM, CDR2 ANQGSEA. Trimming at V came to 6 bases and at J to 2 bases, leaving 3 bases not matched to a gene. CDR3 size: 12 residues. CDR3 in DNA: TGCAGCGTGGACAGGAGAAACTATGGCTACACCTTC. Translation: CSVDRRNYGYTF.

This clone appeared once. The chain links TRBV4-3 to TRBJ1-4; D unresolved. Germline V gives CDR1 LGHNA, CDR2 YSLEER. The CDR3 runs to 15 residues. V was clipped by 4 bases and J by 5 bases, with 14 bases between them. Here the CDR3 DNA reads TGCGCCAGCAGCCGGTCCGGGGATGGGAATGAAAAACTGTTTTTT. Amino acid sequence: CASSRSGDGNEKLFF.

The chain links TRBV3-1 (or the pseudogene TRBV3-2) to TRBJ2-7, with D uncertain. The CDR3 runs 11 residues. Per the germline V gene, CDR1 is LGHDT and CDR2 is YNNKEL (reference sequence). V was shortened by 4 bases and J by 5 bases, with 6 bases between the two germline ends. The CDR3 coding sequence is TGTGCCAGCAGCCTCCTCGACGAGCAGTACTTC. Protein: CASSLLDEQYF.

CDR3 sequence reads: CASSSRWEQYF. The DNA for the CDR3 is TGTGCCAGCAGTTCGAGGTGGGAGCAGTACTTC. This sequence joins TRBV28 and TRBJ2-7; no firm D call. The germline V gene has CDR1 MDHEN and CDR2 SYDVKM. V lost 4 bases to trimming and J lost 7 bases, with 8 bases between them. This CDR3 is built from 11 residues.